This T cell receptor (beta chain) was obtained from a study of post-analysis software for immune sequencing data. Broader study findings: Compared with controls, patients had more of about 5 TRBV segments, including TRBV5-6, TRBV5-1 and TRBV20-1.

CDR1 and CDR2 (germline): SGHRS, YFSETQ. This CDR3 has 14 amino acids. V was cut by 2 bases and J by 1 base, with 9 bases left in between. This clonotype came up a few times. Its antigen is not identified. Prepared TCR beta cDNA libraries contained unique molecular identifiers. Using its own MiXCR run on the PCR reads, TCRdb lists one record per CDR3 protein. The table includes fewer than 550,000 distinct CDR3 sequences, 34% detected once. This chain links TRBV5-1 with TRBJ2-5; the D is unclear. Material: blood. This TCR derives from a girl younger than 18 with multiple sclerosis. The CDR3 sequence: CASSFWATQETQYF. The CDR3, as DNA: TGCGCCAGCAGCTTCTGGGCTACCCAAGAGACCCAGTACTTC.